The rows below give T cell receptor beta chains drawn from one sample of a study of cytomegalovirus exposure and HLA in healthy donors. Using immunoSEQ multiplex PCR, the repertoire was profiled, and TCRdb retains in-frame clones only, with some absent. The sample lists approximately 160,000 clones, approximately 80% seen once, with about 0.76% in the top ten. Material for sequencing was PBMCs. All receptors come from a woman younger than 30 in good health and CMV-seronegative. Each CDR3 is given with its conserved first and last residue. A D gene is named only where the DNA matches it firmly. Not all rows give a size; the values are once, few, many and, for expanded clones, a class.

clone size	D gene	J gene	V gene	CDR3 protein	CDR3 DNA
NA	NA	TRBJ2-3	TRBV2	CASSEYGGGSSTDTQYF	TGTGCCAGCAGTGAATACGGTGGCGGCAGTAGCACAGATACGCAGTATTTT
once	NA	TRBJ1-6	TRBV7-9	CASSLFRLEGSPLHF	TGTGCCAGCAGCTTATTCCGATTAGAGGGTTCACCCCTCCACTTT
NA	TRBD2	TRBJ2-3	TRBV4-2	CASSQPLPLAGGPKDTQYF	TGTGCCAGCAGCCAACCCCTCCCCCTAGCGGGAGGGCCGAAAGATACGCAGTATTTT
NA	TRBD1	TRBJ2-1	TRBV2	CASSERGQTLASYNEQFF	TGTGCCAGCAGTGAAAGGGGACAGACTCTAGCCTCCTACAATGAGCAGTTCTTC
NA	NA	TRBJ1-5	TRBV5-6	CASSMVASNQPQHF	TGTGCCAGCAGCATGGTAGCCAGCAATCAGCCCCAGCATTTT
NA	NA	TRBJ2-7	TRBV16	CASSQSGLGYEQYF	TGTGCCAGCAGCCAATCGGGACTGGGGTACGAGCAGTACTTC
NA	NA	TRBJ1-5	TRBV7-2	CASSLEDRSNQPQHF	TGTGCCAGCAGCTTAGAAGACAGGAGCAATCAGCCCCAGCATTTT
NA	NA	TRBJ2-1	TRBV12-5	CASGLLDSEQFF	TGTGCTAGTGGTTTATTGGACTCTGAGCAGTTCTTC
NA	TRBD2	TRBJ2-3	TRBV11-2	CASSSFAAGGPSTDTQYF	TGTGCCAGCAGCTCCTTCGCAGCGGGAGGGCCCAGCACAGATACGCAGTATTTT
NA	NA	TRBJ1-1	TRBV19	CASSLAVNTEAFF	TGTGCCAGTAGTTTGGCGGTGAACACTGAAGCTTTCTTT
NA	NA	TRBJ1-5	TRBV5-1	CASSFRVHNQPQHF	TGCGCCAGCAGCTTCCGGGTCCACAATCAGCCCCAGCATTTT
once	NA	TRBJ1-3	TRBV6-6	CASSPDRGPGNTIYF	TGTGCCAGCAGCCCCGACCGTGGGCCTGGAAACACCATATATTTT
NA	NA	TRBJ1-5	TRBV5-1	CASSLEGGIQPQHF	TGCGCCAGCAGCTTGGAGGGGGGGATTCAGCCCCAGCATTTT
NA	NA	TRBJ1-5	TRBV16	CASSQSGGPQHF	TGTGCCAGCAGCCAATCGGGAGGGCCCCAGCATTTT
NA	NA	TRBJ2-3	TRBV29-1	CSVDLPSVGTDTQYF	TGCAGCGTTGATCTCCCTAGCGTCGGCACAGATACGCAGTATTTT
NA	TRBD1	TRBJ1-2	TRBV2	CASSAQGQGGYTF	TGTGCCAGCAGCGCACAGGGGCAAGGGGGCTACACCTTC
NA	NA	TRBJ2-1	TRBV18	CASSPLEVGGEQFF	TGTGCCAGCTCACCGTTAGAGGTGGGAGGTGAGCAGTTCTTC
NA	NA	TRBJ1-2	TRBV6-1	CASSEEQGLDYGYTF	TGTGCCAGCAGTGAAGAACAGGGTTTGGACTATGGCTACACCTTC
once	TRBD2	TRBJ2-7	TRBV7-2	CASSPTGLAVGEYF	TGTGCCAGCAGCCCAACCGGACTAGCAGTCGGGGAGTACTTC
NA	TRBD2	TRBJ2-1	TRBV27	CASSIGSGSSSSEQFF	TGTGCCAGCAGTATCGGAAGCGGGAGTTCATCGAGTGAGCAGTTCTTC
once	TRBD2	TRBJ2-7	TRBV4-3	CASSQDPGGRSPYEQYF	TGCGCCAGCAGCCAAGATCCGGGGGGTCGGTCCCCTTACGAGCAGTACTTC
once	NA	TRBJ2-7	TRBV18	CASTPLLGVGADEQYF	TGTGCCAGCACCCCCCTGTTAGGGGTAGGGGCCGACGAGCAGTACTTC
NA	TRBD2	TRBJ2-5	TRBV7-2	CASSPLAGDGETQYF	TGTGCCAGCAGCCCCCTAGCGGGAGATGGAGAGACCCAGTACTTC
NA	TRBD2	TRBJ2-5	TRBV15	CATSRDGLAMKTQYF	TGTGCCACCAGCAGAGACGGACTAGCGATGAAGACCCAGTACTTC
once	NA	TRBJ2-1	TRBV7-9	CASSLGSSGSNEQFF	TGTGCCAGCAGCTTAGGTTCGTCAGGGTCCAATGAGCAGTTCTTC
few	TRBD1	TRBJ1-1	TRBV6-1	CASSTRGRNTEAFF	TGTGCCAGCAGTACTAGGGGGCGTAACACTGAAGCTTTCTTT
NA	TRBD2	TRBJ2-3	TRBV11-3	CASSSPGLADSGDTQYF	TGTGCCAGCAGCTCTCCGGGACTAGCGGATAGCGGAGATACGCAGTATTTT
NA	TRBD1	TRBJ2-7	TRBV28	CASTHGTGPYEQYF	TGTGCCAGCACCCACGGGACAGGTCCCTACGAGCAGTACTTC
NA	TRBD1	TRBJ2-7	TRBV6-5	CASSSRGQGGTYEQYF	TGTGCCAGCAGTTCACGAGGACAGGGAGGAACTTACGAGCAGTACTTC